The rows below give T cell receptor beta chains drawn from one sample of a study of T cell responses to AZD1222 COVID-19 vaccine. Generated by immunoSEQ multiplex PCR, the TCRdb table keeps only in-frame clones and is missing some. Among roughly 49,000 clones listed, roughly 80% were seen once. Sequencing used peripheral blood, obtained on day 0 of AZD1222 vaccination. These receptors all come from an adult in good health. CDR3s include the opening cysteine and the closing phenylalanine or tryptophan. A D gene is named only where the DNA matches it firmly. Size is omitted from some rows. Given values are once, few, many or a class for expanded clones.

J gene,D gene,clone size,CDR3 length,V gene,CDR3 protein,CDR3 DNA
TRBJ2-5,.,.,15,TRBV6-2/TRBV6-3,CASSYYGPDQETQYF,TGTGCCAGCAGTTACTACGGTCCCGATCAAGAGACCCAGTACTTC
TRBJ1-5,.,.,16,TRBV28,CASRGLLTNSNQPQHF,TGTGCCAGCAGAGGACTCCTAACAAATAGCAATCAGCCCCAGCATTTT
TRBJ1-4,.,.,14,TRBV19,CASSIPGDNEKLFF,TGTGCCAGTAGTATCCCGGGGGATAATGAAAAACTGTTTTTT
TRBJ1-4,.,.,16,TRBV15,CATSRDRRAGAEKLFF,TGTGCCACCAGCAGAGATAGGAGGGCCGGGGCCGAAAAACTGTTTTTT
TRBJ1-2,.,.,13,TRBV12-3/TRBV12-4,CASSSQGPRGYTF,TGTGCCAGCAGTTCACAGGGCCCCAGGGGCTACACCTTC
TRBJ2-3,.,.,14,TRBV28,CASSFGWSTDTQYF,TGTGCCAGCAGTTTCGGCTGGAGCACAGATACGCAGTATTTT
TRBJ2-2,.,.,15,TRBV5-1,CASSLRGQGTGELFF,TGCGCCAGCAGCTTGCGGGGTCAGGGCACCGGGGAGCTGTTTTTT
TRBJ2-6,.,.,13,TRBV2,CASSVGGANVLTF,TGTGCCAGCAGTGTCGGGGGGGCCAACGTCCTGACTTTC
TRBJ1-1,.,few,14,TRBV2,CASSEVTSSTEAFF,TGTGCCAGCAGTGAAGTCACGAGCTCTACTGAAGCTTTCTTT
TRBJ1-2,.,.,13,TRBV6-2/TRBV6-3,CASSYSGLAGYTF,TGTGCCAGCAGTTACTCTGGTTTGGCGGGCTACACCTTC
TRBJ1-2,TRBD1,.,14,TRBV27,CASTPGTGGAGYTF,TGTGCCAGCACTCCGGGGACAGGGGGGGCTGGCTACACCTTC
TRBJ1-5,.,.,17,TRBV5-8,CASSPRGTAWGNQPQHF,TGTGCCAGCAGCCCCCGCGGGACGGCCTGGGGCAATCAGCCCCAGCATTTT
TRBJ1-1,TRBD1,few,13,TRBV11-3,CASSLGTGSEAFF,TGTGCCAGCAGCTTAGGGACAGGGTCTGAAGCTTTCTTT
TRBJ2-7,.,.,16,TRBV21-1,CASDATLAGVDDEQYF,TGTGCCAGTGACGCCACCCTAGCGGGAGTTGACGACGAGCAGTACTTC
TRBJ1-5,TRBD1,.,14,TRBV30,CAWSSPGGNQPQHF,TGTGCCTGGAGTTCTCCAGGGGGTAATCAGCCCCAGCATTTT
TRBJ1-1,TRBD1,.,16,TRBV2,CASSGGLGRGSAEAFF,TGTGCCAGCAGTGGAGGGCTGGGCAGGGGGTCCGCTGAAGCTTTCTTT
TRBJ2-1,TRBD2,.,17,TRBV10-3,CAISGGTSGSSYNEQFF,TGTGCCATCAGTGGGGGGACTAGCGGGAGCTCCTACAATGAGCAGTTCTTC
TRBJ1-2,.,.,11,TRBV20-1,CSARPDYGYTF,TGCAGTGCTAGGCCCGACTATGGCTACACCTTC
TRBJ2-5,.,.,13,TRBV11-2,CASSSQVQETQYF,TGTGCCAGCAGCAGTCAGGTTCAAGAGACCCAGTACTTC
TRBJ2-5,.,medium-sized,13,TRBV7-9,CASSRTFGETQYF,TGTGCCAGCAGCCGGACATTCGGGGAGACCCAGTACTTC
TRBJ1-5,.,.,12,TRBV20-1,CSASRRDQPQHF,TGCAGTGCTAGTAGGAGGGATCAGCCCCAGCATTTT
TRBJ1-2,.,.,12,TRBV29-1,CSVEAGGLGYTF,TGCAGCGTTGAAGCGGGGGGCCTTGGCTACACCTTC
TRBJ1-4,.,.,14,TRBV3-1/TRBV3-2,CASSLDGGDEKLFF,TGTGCCAGCAGCCTCGACGGTGGCGACGAAAAACTGTTTTTT
TRBJ2-7,.,.,12,TRBV19,CASRGVGYEQYF,TGTGCCAGTCGAGGGGTCGGCTACGAGCAGTACTTC
TRBJ2-2,TRBD2,.,16,TRBV9,CASSVALAGRTGELFF,TGTGCCAGCAGCGTAGCGTTAGCGGGTAGAACCGGGGAGCTGTTTTTT
TRBJ1-1,TRBD1,.,14,TRBV27,CASSHRGMNTEAFF,TGTGCCAGCAGTCACAGGGGTATGAACACTGAAGCTTTCTTT
TRBJ1-1,.,.,16,TRBV5-1,CASSLAGQTMNTEAFF,TGCGCCAGCAGCTTGGCAGGACAGACCATGAACACTGAAGCTTTCTTT
TRBJ1-2,TRBD1,.,15,TRBV10-3,CASLNNRGTSNGYTF,TGTGCCAGCCTAAACAACAGGGGGACCTCCAATGGCTACACCTTC
TRBJ1-5,.,.,13,TRBV5-1,CASSARGNQPQHF,TGCGCCAGCAGCGCCAGGGGCAATCAGCCCCAGCATTTT
TRBJ1-2,TRBD1,few,15,TRBV10-3,CAINRQGTTNYGYTF,TGTGCCATCAATCGACAGGGGACTACTAACTATGGCTACACCTTC
TRBJ2-6,.,.,16,TRBV28,CASAMSPGAEANVLTF,TGTGCCAGCGCTATGAGCCCCGGGGCTGAGGCCAACGTCCTGACTTTC
TRBJ2-5,.,.,13,TRBV29-1,CSVHLAGAETQYF,TGCAGCGTCCACTTAGCAGGGGCCGAGACCCAGTACTTC
TRBJ1-2,TRBD1,.,13,TRBV2,CASGGQGVKGYTF,TGTGCCAGCGGCGGACAGGGGGTAAAGGGCTACACCTTC
TRBJ2-3,.,.,15,TRBV3-1/TRBV3-2,CASSLPGGGTDTQYF,TGTGCCAGCAGCCTTCCCGGCGGGGGCACAGATACGCAGTATTTT
TRBJ2-2,.,.,17,TRBV28,CASTSFPGSGNTGELFF,TGTGCCAGCACCTCATTCCCGGGGTCCGGGAACACCGGGGAGCTGTTTTTT
TRBJ2-3,.,.,15,TRBV7-9,CASSPTGGVTDTQYF,TGTGCCAGCAGCCCTACTGGAGGGGTTACAGATACGCAGTATTTT
TRBJ1-1,.,.,10,TRBV6-6,CASSYTEAFF,TGTGCCAGCAGTTACACCGAAGCTTTCTTT
TRBJ2-7,TRBD1,.,11,TRBV29-1,CSVGDSYEQYF,TGCAGCGTTGGGGACAGTTACGAGCAGTACTTC
TRBJ2-5,TRBD2,.,14,TRBV2,CASRTTSAKETQYF,TGTGCCAGCAGGACCACTAGCGCGAAAGAGACCCAGTACTTC
TRBJ1-1,TRBD1,few,14,TRBV5-4,CASSSGTGNTEAFF,TGTGCCAGCAGCTCCGGGACAGGGAACACTGAAGCTTTCTTT
TRBJ2-2,TRBD2,few,15,TRBV11-2,CASTFGLVGSGELFF,TGTGCCAGCACCTTTGGACTAGTTGGGTCCGGGGAGCTGTTTTTT
TRBJ2-1,TRBD2,.,16,TRBV25-1,CASSVLAGGLEVEQFF,TGTGCCAGCAGTGTTTTAGCGGGAGGGCTAGAGGTTGAGCAGTTCTTC
TRBJ1-2,TRBD1,.,14,TRBV28,CASSSGQADYGYTF,TGTGCCAGCAGTTCCGGACAGGCGGACTATGGCTACACCTTC
TRBJ1-1,.,.,12,TRBV7-9,CASSLKELEAFF,TGTGCCAGCAGCCTAAAAGAACTTGAAGCTTTCTTT
TRBJ1-6,.,.,15,TRBV18,CASSRRQDWDSPLHF,TGTGCCAGCTCACGAAGACAGGACTGGGATTCACCCCTCCACTTT
TRBJ2-2,.,.,13,TRBV19,CASSESRNGELFF,TGTGCCAGTAGTGAGTCCCGAAACGGGGAGCTGTTTTTT
TRBJ2-1,TRBD1,few,12,TRBV10-3,CATRTGGNEQFF,TGTGCCACCCGGACAGGCGGTAATGAGCAGTTCTTC
TRBJ1-1,.,.,14,TRBV6-1,CASSEASTRRHHFF,TGTGCCAGCAGTGAAGCGTCCACGAGACGGCATCATTTCTTT
TRBJ1-2,TRBD1,.,13,TRBV25-1,CASSFRDRGGYTF,TGTGCCAGCAGTTTCCGCGACAGGGGGGGCTACACCTTC
TRBJ1-6,.,.,12,TRBV7-2,CASSSLGVPLHF,TGTGCCAGCAGCTCACTCGGGGTACCCCTCCACTTT
TRBJ1-4,.,.,14,TRBV5-1,CASSPGRGNEKLFF,TGCGCCAGCAGCCCAGGACGGGGGAATGAAAAACTGTTTTTT
TRBJ2-5,.,.,16,TRBV10-3,CAISGTKYGTAGTQYF,TGTGCCATCAGTGGGACAAAGTACGGGACCGCGGGGACCCAGTACTTC
TRBJ2-5,.,few,12,TRBV30,CAWSTSLETQYF,TGTGCCTGGAGTACTAGCTTGGAGACCCAGTACTTC
TRBJ1-6,TRBD1,.,15,TRBV7-9,CASSLQGAYNSPLHF,TGTGCCAGCAGCTTACAGGGGGCCTATAATTCACCCCTCCACTTT
TRBJ1-5,TRBD1,.,15,TRBV28,CASSLGTGGNQPQHF,TGTGCCAGCAGTTTAGGGACAGGGGGGAATCAGCCCCAGCATTTT
TRBJ2-7,TRBD2,once,16,TRBV6-5,CASSYSMTSGGYEQYF,TGTGCCAGCAGTTACTCAATGACTAGCGGGGGTTACGAGCAGTACTTC
TRBJ2-6,TRBD1,.,17,TRBV3-1/TRBV3-2,CASSQTDRGAGANVLTF,TGTGCCAGCAGCCAGACAGACAGGGGCGCTGGGGCCAACGTCCTGACTTTC